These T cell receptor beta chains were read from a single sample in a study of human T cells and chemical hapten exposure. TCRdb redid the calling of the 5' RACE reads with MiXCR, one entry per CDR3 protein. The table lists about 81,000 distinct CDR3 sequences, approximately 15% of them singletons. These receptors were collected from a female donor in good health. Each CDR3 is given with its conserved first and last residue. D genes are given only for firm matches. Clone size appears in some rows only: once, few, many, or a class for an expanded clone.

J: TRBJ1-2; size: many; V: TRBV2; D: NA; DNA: TGTGCCAGCAGTCCCGACAGTAACTATGGCTACACCTTC; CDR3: CASSPDSNYGYTF
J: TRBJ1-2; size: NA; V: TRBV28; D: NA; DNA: TGTGCCAGCGGTTTTGAGGAAAGCGGCTACACCTTC; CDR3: CASGFEESGYTF
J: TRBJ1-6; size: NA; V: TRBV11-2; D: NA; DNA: TGTGCCAGCAGCTTAGATCGTGTGGGAAACTATAATTCACCCCTCCACTTT; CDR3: CASSLDRVGNYNSPLHF
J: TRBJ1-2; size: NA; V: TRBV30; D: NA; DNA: TGTGCCTGGAGTCCCCGGGGGTCTAGCTATGGCTACACCTTC; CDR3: CAWSPRGSSYGYTF
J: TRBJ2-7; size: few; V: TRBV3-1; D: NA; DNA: TGTGCCAGCAGCCAGGAAGGTCCCCTGGGGGAGCAGTACTTC; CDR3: CASSQEGPLGEQYF
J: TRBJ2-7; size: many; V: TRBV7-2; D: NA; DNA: TGTGCCAGCAGCTTAGTAGGGTCTCGATACGAGCAGTACTTC; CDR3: CASSLVGSRYEQYF
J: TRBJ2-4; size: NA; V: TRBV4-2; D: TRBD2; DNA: TGTGCCAGCAGCCAACCCTCACTAGCGGGGGAGTTAGCCAAAAACATTCAGTACTTC; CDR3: CASSQPSLAGELAKNIQYF
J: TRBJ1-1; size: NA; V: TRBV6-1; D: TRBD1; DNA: TGTGCCAGCAGGGGACAGGGGGCGCCGGCTGAAGCTTTCTTT; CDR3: CASRGQGAPAEAFF
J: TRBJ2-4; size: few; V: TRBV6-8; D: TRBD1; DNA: TGTGCCAGCAGTTACGTATTGGGGGACAGGGAGGACATTCAGTACTTC; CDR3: CASSYVLGDREDIQYF
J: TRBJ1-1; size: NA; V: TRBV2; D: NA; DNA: TGTGCCAGCATCGGGGGGTACACTGAAGCTTTCTTT; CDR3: CASIGGYTEAFF
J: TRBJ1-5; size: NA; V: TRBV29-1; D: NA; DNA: TGCAGCGTTGGGGACGGAAGCAATCAGCCCCAGCATTTT; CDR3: CSVGDGSNQPQHF
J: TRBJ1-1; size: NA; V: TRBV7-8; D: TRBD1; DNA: TGTGCCAGCAGCCGAAGGACAGGGGCGAACACTGAAGCTTTCTTT; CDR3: CASSRRTGANTEAFF
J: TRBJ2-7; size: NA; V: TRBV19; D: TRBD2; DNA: TGTGCCAGTAGTCCCCGGACTAGCGGGAGTATCTACGAGCAGTACTTC; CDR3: CASSPRTSGSIYEQYF
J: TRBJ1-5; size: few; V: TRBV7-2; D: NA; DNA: TGTGCCAGCAGCTTAGGGGTGGGGGGGAATCAGCCCCAGCATTTT; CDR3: CASSLGVGGNQPQHF
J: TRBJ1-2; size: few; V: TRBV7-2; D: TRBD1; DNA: TGTGCCAGCAGCTTACAGGGGGCGACCTATGGCTACACCTTC; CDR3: CASSLQGATYGYTF
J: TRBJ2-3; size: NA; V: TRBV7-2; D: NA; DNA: TGTGCCAGCAGCCGATCTAGCACAGATACGCAGTATTTT; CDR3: CASSRSSTDTQYF
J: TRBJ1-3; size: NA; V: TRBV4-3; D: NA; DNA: TGCGCCAGCAGCCAAGCTGCGGACAGCTACTCTGGAAACACCATATATTTT; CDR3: CASSQAADSYSGNTIYF
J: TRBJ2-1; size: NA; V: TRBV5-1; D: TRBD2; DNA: TGCGCCAGCAGGTCGTACCTCGTTCTAGCGGGAGAGAACAATGAGCAGTTCTTC; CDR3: CASRSYLVLAGENNEQFF
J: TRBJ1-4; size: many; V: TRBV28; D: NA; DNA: TGTGCCAGCAGTTTGTTCTTCAGGGCAACTAATGAAAAACTGTTTTTT; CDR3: CASSLFFRATNEKLFF
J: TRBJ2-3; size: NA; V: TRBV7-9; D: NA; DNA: TGTGCCAGCAGCTCCGAGACCAGCACAGATACGCAGTATTTT; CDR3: CASSSETSTDTQYF
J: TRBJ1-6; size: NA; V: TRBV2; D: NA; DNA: TGTGCCAGCAGTGAAGCGCTTCAAGGGACTTCACCCCTCCACTTT; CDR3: CASSEALQGTSPLHF
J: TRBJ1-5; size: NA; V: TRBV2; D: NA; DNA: TGTGCCAGCAGTGAAATAGAGGGTCAGCCCCAGCATTTT; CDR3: CASSEIEGQPQHF
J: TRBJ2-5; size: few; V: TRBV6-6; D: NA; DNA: TGTGCCAGCAGTTATGGGTCCAAAGAGACCCAGTACTTC; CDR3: CASSYGSKETQYF
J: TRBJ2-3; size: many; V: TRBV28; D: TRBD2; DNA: TGTGCCAGCAGAAGGACTAGCGGGAGGGGCGATACGCAGTATTTT; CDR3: CASRRTSGRGDTQYF
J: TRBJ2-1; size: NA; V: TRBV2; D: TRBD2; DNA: TGTGCCAGCGGGGGTCTCGGGGGAGGGCCGAATGAGCAGTTCTTC; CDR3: CASGGLGGGPNEQFF
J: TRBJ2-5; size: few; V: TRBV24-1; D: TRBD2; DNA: TGTGCCACCAGTGCCATGACTAGCGCAGAGACCCAGTACTTC; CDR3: CATSAMTSAETQYF
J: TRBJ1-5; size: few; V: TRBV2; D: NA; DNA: TGTGCCAGTCGGATCGGGGCCGGAAATCAGCCCCAGCATTTT; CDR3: CASRIGAGNQPQHF
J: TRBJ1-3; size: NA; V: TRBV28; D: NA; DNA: TGTGCCAGCAGTCCGCCAGGGTCTGGAAACACCATATATTTT; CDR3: CASSPPGSGNTIYF
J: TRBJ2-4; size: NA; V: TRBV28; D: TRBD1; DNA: TGTGCCAGCAGGCCAGGGGGCTTGAAAAACATTCAGTACTTC; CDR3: CASRPGGLKNIQYF
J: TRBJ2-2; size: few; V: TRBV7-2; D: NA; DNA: TGTGCCAGCAGCTTTTTACTGCAAAACACCGGGGAGCTGTTTTTT; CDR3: CASSFLLQNTGELFF
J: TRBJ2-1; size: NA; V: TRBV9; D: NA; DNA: TGTGCCAGCAGCGTAGAAGGGGATGAGCAGTTCTTC; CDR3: CASSVEGDEQFF
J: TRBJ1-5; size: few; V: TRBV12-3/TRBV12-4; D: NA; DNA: TGTGCCAGCCTAGGACAGCAAGGCAATCAGCCCCAGCATTTT; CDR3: CASLGQQGNQPQHF
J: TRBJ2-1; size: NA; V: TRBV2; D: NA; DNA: TGTGCCAGCAGTGCCGAACCCTACAATGAGCAGTTCTTC; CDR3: CASSAEPYNEQFF
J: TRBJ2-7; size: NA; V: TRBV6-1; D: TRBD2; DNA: TGTGCCAGCGGGCCGGGCGGGAGGGGATACGAGCAGTACTTC; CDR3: CASGPGGRGYEQYF
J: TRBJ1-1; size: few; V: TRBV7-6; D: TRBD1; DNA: TGTGCCAGCAGCCCTGACAGGGGGAGAAATGGAGCTTTCTTT; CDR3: CASSPDRGRNGAFF
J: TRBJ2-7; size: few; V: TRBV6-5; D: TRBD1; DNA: TGTGCCAGCAGTGACGACAGGGGAGAGTACTTC; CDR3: CASSDDRGEYF
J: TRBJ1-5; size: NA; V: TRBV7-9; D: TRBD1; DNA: TGTGCCAGCGCCGGGACAGGGCCTCAGCCCCAGCATTTT; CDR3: CASAGTGPQPQHF
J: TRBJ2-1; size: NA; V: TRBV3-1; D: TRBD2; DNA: TGTGCCAGCAGCCAATTTCCGGGGGGGCCTCAAGGTATGGGCAATGAGCAGTTCTTC; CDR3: CASSQFPGGPQGMGNEQFF
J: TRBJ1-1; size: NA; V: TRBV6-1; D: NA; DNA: TGTGCCAGCAGTGTTGAGGGGATCGAAGCTTTCTTT; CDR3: CASSVEGIEAFF
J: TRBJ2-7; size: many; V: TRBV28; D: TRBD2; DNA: TGTGCCAGCAGCTCGGCCGTTAGCGGGGTTACCTACGAGCAGTACTTC; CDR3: CASSSAVSGVTYEQYF
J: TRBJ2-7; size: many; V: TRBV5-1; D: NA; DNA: TGCGCCAGCTACCGGACAGATATTCCCTACGAGCAGTACTTC; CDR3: CASYRTDIPYEQYF
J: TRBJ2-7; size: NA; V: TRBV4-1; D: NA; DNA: TGCGCCAGCAGCCTCGACAGCGACTCCTACGAGCAGTACTTC; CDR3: CASSLDSDSYEQYF
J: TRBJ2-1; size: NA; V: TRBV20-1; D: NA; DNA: TGCAGTGCTCATACCGGGACACTCTACAATGAGCAGTTCTTC; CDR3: CSAHTGTLYNEQFF
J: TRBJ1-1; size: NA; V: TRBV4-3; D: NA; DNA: TGCGCCAGCAGCCTGACGGACGGATTAAACACTGAAGCTTTCTTT; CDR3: CASSLTDGLNTEAFF
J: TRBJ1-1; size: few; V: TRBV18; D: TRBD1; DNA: TGTGCCAGCTCACCTAACACAGGGGCAATGAACACTGAAGCTTTCTTT; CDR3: CASSPNTGAMNTEAFF
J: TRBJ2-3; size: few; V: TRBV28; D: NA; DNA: TGTGCCAGCAGTTTATACGGCCAGGATACGCAGTATTTT; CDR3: CASSLYGQDTQYF
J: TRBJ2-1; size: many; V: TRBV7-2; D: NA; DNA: TGTGCCAGCAGCCAGCCCAAGAATGAGCAGTTCTTC; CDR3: CASSQPKNEQFF
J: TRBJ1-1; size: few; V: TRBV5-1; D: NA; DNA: TGCGCCAGCAGCTTGGGTCCGGGAATGAACACTGAAGCTTTCTTT; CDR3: CASSLGPGMNTEAFF
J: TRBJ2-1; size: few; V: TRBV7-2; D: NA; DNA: TGTGCCAGCAGCCAGGGACTTTTGGGTGAGCAGTTCTTC; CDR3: CASSQGLLGEQFF
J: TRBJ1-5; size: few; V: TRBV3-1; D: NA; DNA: TGTGCCAGCAGCCAAGATGCGGGTCAGCCCCAGCATTTT; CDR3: CASSQDAGQPQHF
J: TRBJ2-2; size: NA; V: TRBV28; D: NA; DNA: TGTGCCAGCAGTTCCCCCTGGGGCACCGGGGAGCTGTTTTTT; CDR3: CASSSPWGTGELFF